This T cell receptor (beta chain) was identified in a study of blood T cell repertoires in COVID-19 (dated by TCRdb to the early 2020s). For the wider study: The collaborator samples originated in the United States, Italy and Spain and spanned the acute and convalescent phases of COVID-19. The sample metadata nearly always contained a de-identified subject ID, COVID-19 status, age in years and sex. The prospective study material was composed of cDNA or gDNA derived from T cells, B-cell-depleted T cells, or PBMCs. Subjects who had been exposed to COVID-19, were actively infected with it, or had recovered from it provided the deeply sampled blood TCRbeta repertoires that made up the dataset. HLA class I and class II types, where available, came from metadata supplied by the sample provider rather than from assay-based typing. The samples were drawn from two sources: the first 160 participants of the ongoing ImmuneRACE study, and over 1,000 subjects contributed by 6 global collaborators. A freely available public database, intended as a resource for researchers studying the immune response to SARS-CoV-2, is where the repertoires were released. The investigation overall reported the following: How much clinical and demographic metadata was included differed by source and by participant, and the metadata was provided uncurated.

As for this clone: What this receptor recognizes is not known. No clone much larger than this one lies a single base away; base qualities are absent.

Another Seattle source contributed samples from volunteer blood donors who had recovered from COVID-19. Each collaborating institution followed its own protocols to collect whole blood in K2EDTA tubes. For TCRbeta analysis, collaborator samples were shipped as frozen whole blood, as isolated PBMCs, or as DNA extracted from either sample type. The CDR3, cysteine through phenylalanine, is 15 amino acids long. The entry retains the CDR3 DNA only, 45 bases that are in frame from base 1. The germline V gene encodes CDR1 MNHEY and CDR2 SMNVEV (reference sequence). V gives up 2 bases and J gives up 1 base, and the segment between their germline ends measures 11 bases. TCRbeta CDR3 regions were amplified from genomic DNA by means of the immunoSEQ Assay, a bias-controlled multiplex PCR. For the original study's pipeline: The number of nucleated cells in each sample was estimated by amplification of reference gene primers within the assay. To quantify the absolute abundance of each unique TCRbeta CDR3 rearrangement, sequence reads were collapsed and filtered. For each sample, productive Simpson clonality was calculated as the square root of Simpson's diversity index across productive rearrangements. The source is immuneACCESS, and TCRdb retained only in-frame sequences with V and J called. Part of the clones is not carried over; for the studies checked, unresolved V genes explain less than half of this, and the remainder is unexplained. The V and J calls and the clone size are those of that table, but D and trimming were determined from the DNA. The sample table contains 200,000 to 300,000 clones; only one count was recorded for approximately 82% of them. Around 2% of the sample is taken by the ten largest.

Rearrangement joined TRBV27 to TRBJ2-5, with the D gene uncertain. The sequence was obtained from a man between 35 and 55 years old who had recovered from COVID-19. The material sequenced was peripheral blood. The CDR3 sequence is CASSLTDPRQETQYF. The bases read TGTGCCAGCAGTTTAACAGACCCCCGCCAAGAGACCCAGTACTTC.